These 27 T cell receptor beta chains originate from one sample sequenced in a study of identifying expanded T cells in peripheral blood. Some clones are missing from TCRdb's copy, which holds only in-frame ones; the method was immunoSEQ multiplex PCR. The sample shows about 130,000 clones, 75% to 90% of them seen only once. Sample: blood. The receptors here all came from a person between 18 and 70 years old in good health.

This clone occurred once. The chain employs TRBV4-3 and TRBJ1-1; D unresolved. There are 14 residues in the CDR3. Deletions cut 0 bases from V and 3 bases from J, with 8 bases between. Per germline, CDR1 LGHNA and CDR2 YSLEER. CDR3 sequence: CASSQDIRDTEAFF. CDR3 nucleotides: TGCGCCAGCAGCCAAGATATCCGTGACACTGAAGCTTTCTTT.

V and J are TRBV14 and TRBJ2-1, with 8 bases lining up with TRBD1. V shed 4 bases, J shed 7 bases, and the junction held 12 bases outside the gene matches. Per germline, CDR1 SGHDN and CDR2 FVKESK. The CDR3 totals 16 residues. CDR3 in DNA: TGTGCCAGCAGCCGTACCGCCGGGACAGGAGCAAATGAGCAGTTCTTC. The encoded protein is CASSRTAGTGANEQFF. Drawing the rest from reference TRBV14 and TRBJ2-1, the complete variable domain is EAGVTQFPSHSVIEKGQTVTLRCDPISGHDNLYWYRRVMGKEIKFLLHFVKESKQDESGMPNNRFLAERTGGTYSTLKVQPAELEDSGVYFCASSRTAGTGANEQFFGPGTRLTVL.

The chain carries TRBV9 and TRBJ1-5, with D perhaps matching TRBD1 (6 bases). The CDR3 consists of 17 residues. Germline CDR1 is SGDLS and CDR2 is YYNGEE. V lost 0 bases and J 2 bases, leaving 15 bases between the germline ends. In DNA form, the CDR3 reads TGTGCCAGCAGCGTAGTTTGGGTCAGGGGAGGCAATCAGCCCCAGCATTTT. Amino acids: CASSVVWVRGGNQPQHF.

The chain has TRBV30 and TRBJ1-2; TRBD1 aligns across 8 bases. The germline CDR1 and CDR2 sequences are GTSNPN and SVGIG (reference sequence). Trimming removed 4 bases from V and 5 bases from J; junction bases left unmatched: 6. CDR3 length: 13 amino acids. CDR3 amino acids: CAWTMTGVYGYTF. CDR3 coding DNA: TGTGCCTGGACTATGACAGGGGTGTATGGCTACACCTTC. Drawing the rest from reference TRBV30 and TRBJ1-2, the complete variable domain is SQTIHQWPATLVQPVGSPLSLECTVEGTSNPNLYWYRQAAGRGLQLLFYSVGIGQISSEVPQNLSASRPQDRQFILSSKKLLLSDSGFYLCAWTMTGVYGYTFGSGTRLTVV.

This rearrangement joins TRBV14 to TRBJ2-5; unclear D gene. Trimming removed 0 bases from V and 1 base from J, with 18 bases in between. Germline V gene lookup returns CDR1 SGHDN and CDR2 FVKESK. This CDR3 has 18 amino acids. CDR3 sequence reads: CASSQESEASWIQETQYF. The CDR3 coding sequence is TGTGCCAGCAGCCAAGAAAGTGAGGCCTCGTGGATCCAAGAGACCCAGTACTTC.

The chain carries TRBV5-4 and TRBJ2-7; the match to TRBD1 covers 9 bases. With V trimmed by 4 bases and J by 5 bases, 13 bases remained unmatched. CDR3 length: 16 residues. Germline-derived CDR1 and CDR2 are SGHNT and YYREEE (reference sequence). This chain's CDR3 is CASSPTIQGTGNEQYF. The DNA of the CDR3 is TGTGCCAGCAGCCCAACAATCCAAGGGACAGGGAACGAGCAGTACTTC.

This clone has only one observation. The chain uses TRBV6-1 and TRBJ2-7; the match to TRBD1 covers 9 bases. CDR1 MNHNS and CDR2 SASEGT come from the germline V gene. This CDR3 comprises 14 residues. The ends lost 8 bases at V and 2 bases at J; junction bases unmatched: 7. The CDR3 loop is CASLADRGTYEQYF. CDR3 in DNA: TGTGCCAGCCTGGCGGACAGGGGAACCTACGAGCAGTACTTC.

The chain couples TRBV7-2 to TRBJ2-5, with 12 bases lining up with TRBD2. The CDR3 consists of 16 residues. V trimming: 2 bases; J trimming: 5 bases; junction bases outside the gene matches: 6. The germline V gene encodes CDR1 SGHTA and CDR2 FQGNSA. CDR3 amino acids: CASSLLAGGLRETQYF. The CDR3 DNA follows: TGTGCCAGCAGCTTACTAGCGGGGGGGCTCCGGGAGACCCAGTACTTC.

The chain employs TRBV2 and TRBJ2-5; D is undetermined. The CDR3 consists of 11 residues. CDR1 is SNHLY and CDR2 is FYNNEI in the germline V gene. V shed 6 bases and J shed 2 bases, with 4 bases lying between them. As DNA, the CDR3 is TGTGCCAGCAGCCCTCAAGAGACCCAGTACTTC. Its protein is CASSPQETQYF.

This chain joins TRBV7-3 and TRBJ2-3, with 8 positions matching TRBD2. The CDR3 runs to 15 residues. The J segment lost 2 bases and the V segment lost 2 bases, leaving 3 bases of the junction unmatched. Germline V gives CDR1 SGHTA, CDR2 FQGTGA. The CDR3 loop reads CASSLAGGYTDTQYF. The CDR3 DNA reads TGTGCCAGCAGCTTAGCGGGAGGATACACAGATACGCAGTATTTT. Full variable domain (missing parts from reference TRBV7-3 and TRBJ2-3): GAGVSQTPSNKVTEKGKYVELRCDPISGHTALYWYRQSLGQGPEFLIYFQGTGAADDSGLPNDRFFAVRPEGSVSTLKIQRTERGDSAVYLCASSLAGGYTDTQYFGPGTRLTVL.

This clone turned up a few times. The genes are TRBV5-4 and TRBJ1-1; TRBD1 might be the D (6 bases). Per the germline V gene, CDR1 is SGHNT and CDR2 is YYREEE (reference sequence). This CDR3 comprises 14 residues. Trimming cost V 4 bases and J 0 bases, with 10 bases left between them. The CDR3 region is CASSMDSLNTEAFF. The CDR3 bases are TGTGCCAGCAGCATGGACAGCCTGAACACTGAAGCTTTCTTT.

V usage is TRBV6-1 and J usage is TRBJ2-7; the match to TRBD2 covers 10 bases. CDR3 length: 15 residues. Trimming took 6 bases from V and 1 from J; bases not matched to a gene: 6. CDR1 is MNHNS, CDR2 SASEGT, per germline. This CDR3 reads CASRTLAGASYEQYF. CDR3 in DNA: TGTGCCAGCAGGACTCTAGCGGGAGCTTCCTACGAGCAGTACTTC.

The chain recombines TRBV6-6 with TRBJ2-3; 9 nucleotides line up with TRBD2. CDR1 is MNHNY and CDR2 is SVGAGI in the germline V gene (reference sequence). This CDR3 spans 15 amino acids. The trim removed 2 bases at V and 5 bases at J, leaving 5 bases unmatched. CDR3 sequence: CASSYAGSGGDTQYF. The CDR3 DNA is TGTGCCAGCAGTTACGCTGGTAGCGGGGGAGATACGCAGTATTTT.

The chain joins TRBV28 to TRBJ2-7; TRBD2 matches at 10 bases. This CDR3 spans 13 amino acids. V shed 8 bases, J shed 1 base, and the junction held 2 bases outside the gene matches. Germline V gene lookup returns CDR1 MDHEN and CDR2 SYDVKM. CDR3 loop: CASGLAASYEQYF. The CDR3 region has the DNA TGTGCCAGCGGACTAGCGGCTTCCTACGAGCAGTACTTC.

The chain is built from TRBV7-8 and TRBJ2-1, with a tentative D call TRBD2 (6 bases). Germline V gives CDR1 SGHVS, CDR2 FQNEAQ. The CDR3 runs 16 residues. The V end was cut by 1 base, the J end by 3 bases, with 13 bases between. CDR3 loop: CASSLVGTSFYNEQFF. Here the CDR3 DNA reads TGTGCCAGCAGCTTAGTTGGAACTAGCTTCTACAATGAGCAGTTCTTC.

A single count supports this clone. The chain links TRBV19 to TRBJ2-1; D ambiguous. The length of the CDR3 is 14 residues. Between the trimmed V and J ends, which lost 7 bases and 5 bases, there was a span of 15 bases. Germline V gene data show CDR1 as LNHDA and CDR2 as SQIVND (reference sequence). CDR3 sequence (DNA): TGTGCCAGTAAAAGGGTACAGTCGCACAATGAGCAGTTCTTC. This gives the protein CASKRVQSHNEQFF. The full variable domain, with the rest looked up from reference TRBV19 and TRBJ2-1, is DGGITQSPKYLFRKEGQNVTLSCEQNLNHDAMYWYRQDPGQGLRLIYYSQIVNDFQKGDIAEGYSVSREKKESFPLTVTSAQKNPTAFYLCASKRVQSHNEQFFGPGTRLTVL.

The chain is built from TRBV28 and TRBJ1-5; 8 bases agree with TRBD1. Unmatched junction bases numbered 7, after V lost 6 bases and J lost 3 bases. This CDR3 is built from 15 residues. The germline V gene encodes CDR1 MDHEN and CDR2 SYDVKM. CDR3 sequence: CASSPGQGYNQPQHF. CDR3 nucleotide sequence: TGTGCCAGCAGCCCAGGACAGGGCTACAATCAGCCCCAGCATTTT.

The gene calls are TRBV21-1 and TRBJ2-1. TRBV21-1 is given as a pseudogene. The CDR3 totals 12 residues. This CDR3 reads CASSRAHNEQFF. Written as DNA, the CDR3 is TGTGCCAGCAGCAGAGCCCACAATGAGCAGTTCTTC.

The CDR3 protein is CASSQESARLGEAFF. The CDR3 region has the DNA TGTGCCAGCAGCCAGGAGTCGGCGCGTCTCGGGGAAGCTTTCTTT. The chain has TRBV4-2 and TRBJ1-1; D remains unclear. CDR1 LGHNA and CDR2 YNFKEQ come from the germline V gene. The CDR3 has 15 amino acids. V shed 3 bases and J shed 8 bases, with 19 bases lying between them.

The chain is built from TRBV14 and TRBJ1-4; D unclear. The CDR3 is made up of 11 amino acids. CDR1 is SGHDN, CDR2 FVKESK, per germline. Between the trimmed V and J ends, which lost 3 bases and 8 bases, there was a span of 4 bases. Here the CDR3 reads CASSHGEKLFF. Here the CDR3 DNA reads TGTGCCAGCAGCCATGGAGAAAAACTGTTTTTT.

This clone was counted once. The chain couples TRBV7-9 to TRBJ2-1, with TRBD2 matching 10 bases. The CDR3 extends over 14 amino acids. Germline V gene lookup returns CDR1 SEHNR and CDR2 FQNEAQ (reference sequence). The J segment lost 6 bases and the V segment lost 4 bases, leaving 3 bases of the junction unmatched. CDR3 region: CASSSGLAINEQFF. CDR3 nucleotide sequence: TGTGCCAGCAGCTCGGGACTAGCGATCAATGAGCAGTTCTTC.

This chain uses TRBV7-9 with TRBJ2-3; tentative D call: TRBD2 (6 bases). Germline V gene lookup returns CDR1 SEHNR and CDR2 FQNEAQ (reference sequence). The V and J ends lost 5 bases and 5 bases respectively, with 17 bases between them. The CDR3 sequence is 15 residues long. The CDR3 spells CASSGAGWIKDTQYF. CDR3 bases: TGTGCCAGCAGCGGTGCGGGGTGGATTAAAGATACGCAGTATTTT.

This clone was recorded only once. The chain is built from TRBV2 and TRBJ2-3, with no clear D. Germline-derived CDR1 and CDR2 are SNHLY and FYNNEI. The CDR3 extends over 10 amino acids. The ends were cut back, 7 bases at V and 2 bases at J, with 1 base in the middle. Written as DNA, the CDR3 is TGTGCCAGCACCACAGATACGCAGTATTTT. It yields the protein CASTTDTQYF.

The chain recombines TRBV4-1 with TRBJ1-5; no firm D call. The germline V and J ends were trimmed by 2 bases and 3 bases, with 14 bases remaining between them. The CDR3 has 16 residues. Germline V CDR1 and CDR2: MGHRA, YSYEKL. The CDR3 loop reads CASSQSEGLYNQPQHF. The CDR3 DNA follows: TGCGCCAGCAGCCAATCGGAGGGTCTCTACAATCAGCCCCAGCATTTT.

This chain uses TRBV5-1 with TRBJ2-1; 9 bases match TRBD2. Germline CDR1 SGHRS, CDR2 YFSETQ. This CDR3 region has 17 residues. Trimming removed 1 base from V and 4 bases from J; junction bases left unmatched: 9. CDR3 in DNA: TGCGCCAGCAGCTTGAACTCGGCTAGCGGGAAGTACAATGAGCAGTTCTTC. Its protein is CASSLNSASGKYNEQFF.

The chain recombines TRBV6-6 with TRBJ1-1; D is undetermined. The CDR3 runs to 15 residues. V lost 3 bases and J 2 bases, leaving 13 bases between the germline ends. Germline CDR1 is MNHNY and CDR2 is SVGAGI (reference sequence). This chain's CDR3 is CASSYEPNINTEAFF. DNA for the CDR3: TGTGCCAGCAGTTATGAGCCTAACATTAACACTGAAGCTTTCTTT.

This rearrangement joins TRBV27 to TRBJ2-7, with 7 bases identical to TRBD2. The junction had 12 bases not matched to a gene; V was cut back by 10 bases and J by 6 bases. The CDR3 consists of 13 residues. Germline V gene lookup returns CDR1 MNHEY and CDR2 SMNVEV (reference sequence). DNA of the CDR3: TGTGCCACAGGCGGGGGAGGAGAGGCCGAGCAGTACTTC. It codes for CATGGGGEAEQYF.